One sample yielded the 15 T cell receptor beta chains listed below, sequenced in a study of T-cell reconstitution after alpha-beta-depleted transplantation in children. During its preparation, the TCRbeta library received unique molecular identifiers. In TCRdb, the PCR reads were re-called with MiXCR into one record per CDR3 protein. The sample consists of 440,000 or so distinct CDR3 sequences, roughly 44% of them appearing once. The sample in question was PBMCs, obtained before TCRalphabeta/CD19-depleted stem cell transplant. These receptor sequences come from a girl aged 2-10 years with aplastic anemia, due to receive a stem cell transplant.

This clonotype was detected many times. This chain connects TRBV27 to TRBJ2-7; D call uncertain. The ends were cut back, 4 bases at V and 4 bases at J, with 8 bases in the middle. CDR3 size: 12 residues. Germline CDR1 and CDR2: MNHEY and SMNVEV (reference sequence). The CDR3 is CASSSSGYEQYF. The CDR3 nucleotides read TGTGCCAGCAGTTCCTCCGGTTACGAGCAGTACTTC.

This clonotype was detected only once. This chain uses TRBV7-2 with TRBJ2-5; 8 positions match TRBD2. Trimming took 5 bases from V and 5 from J; bases not matched to a gene: 7. This CDR3 region has 14 residues. Germline CDR1 and CDR2: SGHTA and FQGNSA. The CDR3 here is CASSAGLARETQYF. The CDR3 bases are TGTGCCAGCAGCGCCGGACTAGCACGCGAGACCCAGTACTTC.

Only a few counts were recorded for this clonotype. V gene TRBV18 combines with J gene TRBJ2-7, with 9 bases matching TRBD1. V gave up 2 bases and J gave up 3 bases; unmatched junction bases: 5. This CDR3 is built from 15 residues. Germline V gives CDR1 KGHSH, CDR2 LQKENI. This chain's CDR3 is CASSPLGTGSYEQYF. The CDR3 coding sequence is TGTGCCAGCTCACCATTAGGGACAGGGAGCTACGAGCAGTACTTC.

This clonotype has just one count. The chain is built from TRBV5-1 and TRBJ2-2; D is undetermined. The CDR3 sequence is 13 residues long. The V and J ends lost 1 base and 6 bases respectively, with 7 bases between them. CDR1 SGHRS and CDR2 YFSETQ come from the germline V gene. CDR3 nucleotides: TGCGCCAGCAGCTTGACGTACCCCGGGGAGCTGTTTTTT. Amino acids: CASSLTYPGELFF.

This sequence joins TRBV20-1 and TRBJ1-1, with a tentative D call TRBD1 (6 bases). Germline V gene sequence: CDR1 DFQATT, CDR2 SNEGSKA (reference sequence). The CDR3 extends over 13 amino acids. Trimming left V 3 bases short and J 1 base short, with 9 bases between. CDR3 sequence: CSAREGGNTEAFF. As DNA, the CDR3 is TGCAGTGCTAGGGAGGGGGGGAACACTGAAGCTTTCTTT.

There are a few counts of this clonotype. The chain uses TRBV7-9 and TRBJ2-1; tentative D call: TRBD1 (6 bases). The CDR3 sequence is 15 residues long. CDR1 is SEHNR, CDR2 FQNEAQ, per germline (reference sequence). V was trimmed by 5 bases and J by 5 bases, leaving 16 bases between them. CDR3 residues: CASSPPGTQHNEQFF. DNA for the CDR3: TGTGCCAGCAGCCCACCCGGGACACAGCACAATGAGCAGTTCTTC.

The chain links TRBV12-3 or TRBV12-4 to TRBJ2-7; TRBD1 matches at 9 bases. The CDR3 extends over 15 amino acids. Trimming at V came to 6 bases and at J to 2 bases, leaving 8 bases not matched to a gene. This chain's CDR3 is CASSPGQGLTYEQYF. The CDR3 DNA reads as TGTGCCAGCAGCCCGGGACAGGGACTTACCTACGAGCAGTACTTC.

V is TRBV4-1 and J is TRBJ2-1; D ambiguous. Trimming shortened V by 0 bases and J by 1 base, and 4 bases separated the two germline ends. Germline V gene lookup returns CDR1 MGHRA and CDR2 YSYEKL. This CDR3 is 14 amino acids long. CDR3 in amino acids: CASSQEVSYNEQFF. The CDR3 region has the DNA TGCGCCAGCAGCCAAGAAGTTTCCTACAATGAGCAGTTCTTC.

V and J are TRBV6-1 and TRBJ1-5; TRBD1 agrees at 7 bases. Germline V gives CDR1 MNHNS, CDR2 SASEGT. The CDR3 consists of 15 residues. The V and J ends lost 6 bases and 9 bases, in that order; junction bases with no gene match: 14. DNA for the CDR3: TGTGCCAGCAGGGAAATACAGGGGTCAAGTGCGCCCCAGCATTTT. Translating it yields CASREIQGSSAPQHF.

This clonotype has a count of ten or more. The chain uses TRBV29-1 and TRBJ1-1; possibly TRBD1 for D (5 bases). Trimming cost V 3 bases and J 4 bases, with 9 bases left between them. This CDR3 has 12 amino acids. CDR1 and CDR2 (germline): SQVTM, ANQGSEA. The CDR3 DNA follows: TGCAGCGTTGACACGGGGCCCACTGAAGCTTTCTTT. Translating gives CSVDTGPTEAFF.

About this clonotype itself: This may arise from a read error, as a much more abundant clone is one base away. This rearrangement joins TRBV28 to TRBJ2-7; D is perhaps TRBD2 (5 bases). CDR3 size: 12 residues. Germline loops: CDR1 MDHEN, CDR2 SYDVKM. V dropped 3 bases and J dropped 3 bases, with 6 bases sitting between them. The CDR3 here is CASSFRDYEQYF. The CDR3 DNA reads TGTGCCAGCAGTTTCCGGGACTACGAGCAGTACTTC.

This clonotype was seen ten or more times. This chain joins TRBV12-3 or TRBV12-4 and TRBJ2-7, with 12 bases fitting TRBD2. The CDR3 runs 16 residues. J gave up 5 bases and V 3 bases, and 8 bases lay outside the gene matches. Written as DNA, the CDR3 is TGTGCCAGCAGTTTCTACACTAGCGGGAGGCCCCACGAGCAGTACTTC. It yields the protein CASSFYTSGRPHEQYF.

This clonotype was seen repeatedly, ten times or more. The chain recombines TRBV7-9 with TRBJ2-5, with D perhaps matching TRBD1 or TRBD2 (5 bases each). V was pared by 4 bases and J by 1 base, with 13 bases between. The CDR3 is 15 residues long. The germline CDR1 and CDR2 sequences are SEHNR and FQNEAQ (reference sequence). The CDR3 DNA reads as TGTGCCAGCAGCTGGCGTTCCGGGACCCAAGAGACCCAGTACTTC. It yields the protein CASSWRSGTQETQYF.

This chain connects TRBV7-2 to TRBJ2-3; 8 bases line up with TRBD1. V dropped 5 bases and J dropped 4; count of bases not matched to a gene: 11. This CDR3 spans 16 amino acids. Germline CDR1 is SGHTA and CDR2 is FQGNSA. The CDR3 DNA is TGTGCCAGCAGCACCCGGACAGGGAGGATCGCAGATACGCAGTATTTT. Protein: CASSTRTGRIADTQYF.

This clonotype was detected only a few times. The chain has TRBV5-5 and TRBJ1-5; possible D gene TRBD1, 5 bases. Germline CDR1 reads SGHKS; CDR2 reads YYEKEE (reference sequence). The V end was cut by 7 bases, the J end by 0 bases, with 14 bases between. This CDR3 has 15 amino acids. The DNA for the CDR3 is TGTGCCAGCCCAGGGTGGAGTAATAGCAATCAGCCCCAGCATTTT. Residues: CASPGWSNSNQPQHF.